These 20 T cell receptor beta chains were all obtained from the same sample, sequenced in a study of response to subunit inactivated influenza vaccine. Using its own MiXCR run on the RT-PCR reads, TCRdb lists one record per CDR3 protein. The sample yields around 200,000 distinct CDR3 sequences, approximately 12% seen once. The same data also contributed to another study, on T cells expressing NK-cell markers. That investigation notes: Generation of TCR beta cDNA was performed by 5'RACE template switching incorporating UMIs.

The material sequenced was CD8+ T cells sorted from PBMCs, taken approximately 12 days after vaccination. All receptors derive from a man between 50 and 59 years old who received an inactivated influenza vaccine.

A remark on this clonotype: The junction and the germline gene differ at one end; a read error may be behind it. The rearrangement links TRBV6-2 or TRBV6-3 to TRBJ2-1; unclear D gene. This CDR3 comprises 12 residues. From germline, CDR1 is MNHEY and CDR2 SVGEGT. Here the CDR3 DNA reads TGTGCCGGCAGAATCCCCCCGGGTGAGCAGTTCTTC. This encodes CAGRIPPGEQFF.

This rearrangement joins TRBV12-2 to TRBJ2-2; the table's D call, TRBD1, was not checked against the DNA. TRBV12-2 represents a pseudogene. The CDR3 runs 16 residues. The CDR3 loop reads CASRFVGARRTGELFF. The CDR3 DNA follows: TGTGCAAGTCGCTTCGTGGGGGCGCGTAGGACCGGGGAGCTGTTTTTT.

This clonotype came up a few times. This chain uses TRBV20-1 with TRBJ2-1, with 9 bases that match TRBD1. Germline V lookup: CDR1 DFQATT, CDR2 SNEGSKA (reference sequence). Trimming took 6 bases from V and 8 from J; bases not matched to a gene: 11. CDR3 length: 14 amino acids. The CDR3 here is CSASPRTGVYEQFF. DNA for the CDR3: TGCAGTGCCTCACCCAGGACAGGGGTATATGAGCAGTTCTTC.

This clonotype has more than one count but fewer than ten. This sequence joins TRBV27 and TRBJ2-1, with 14 bases matching TRBD2. J lost 7 bases, V lost 5 bases, and 7 bases had no gene match. Per germline, CDR1 MNHEY and CDR2 SMNVEV (reference sequence). This CDR3 contains 16 residues. The CDR3, as DNA: TGTGCCAGCAGTAAAGGGACTAGCGGGAGTAGGAATGAGCAGTTCTTC. It is translated as CASSKGTSGSRNEQFF.

The chain is built from TRBV2 and TRBJ2-3, with D tentatively TRBD1 (6 bases). Trimming pared 4 bases from V and 4 bases from J, leaving 12 bases between. The CDR3 is 14 amino acids. The germline CDR1 and CDR2 sequences are SNHLY and FYNNEI. The CDR3: CASSVFRGADTQYF. The CDR3 region has the DNA TGTGCCAGCAGTGTATTCAGGGGAGCAGATACGCAGTATTTT.

In its sample, this clonotype was seen a few times. The chain uses TRBV14 and TRBJ2-7, with unresolved D. Trimming took 0 bases from V and 2 from J, leaving 8 bases between them. Per germline, CDR1 SGHDN and CDR2 FVKESK. CDR3 length: 14 residues. The CDR3 DNA sequence: TGTGCCAGCAGCCAAGACTACGGAGCCTACGAGCAGTACTTC. It translates to CASSQDYGAYEQYF.

The chain joins TRBV15 to TRBJ1-6, with D uncertain. This CDR3 has 14 residues. The germline V gene encodes CDR1 LNHNV and CDR2 YYDKDF (reference sequence). The V end lost 1 base, the J end lost 8 bases, and 9 bases lay between the germline ends. In nucleotides, the CDR3 is TGTGCCACCAGCAGAGCCCGTGTGCATTCACCCCTCCACTTT. Residues: CATSRARVHSPLHF.

A few counts support this clonotype. The CDR3 reads CATSDIRTTAGELFF. CDR3 nucleotides: TGTGCCACCAGTGATATAAGGACAACCGCCGGGGAGCTGTTTTTT. This chain connects TRBV24-1 to TRBJ2-2; maybe TRBD1 (5 bases). The length of the CDR3 is 15 residues. Deletions cut 3 bases from V and 6 bases from J, with 13 bases between. Germline V lookup: CDR1 KGHDR, CDR2 SFDVKD.

This clonotype was observed a handful of times. The V call is TRBV5-1, the J call TRBJ2-2, with a tentative D call TRBD2 (6 bases). V was clipped by 6 bases and J by 6 bases, with 15 bases between them. This CDR3 has 14 amino acids. Germline loops: CDR1 SGHRS, CDR2 YFSETQ. CDR3: CASKLWGEPGELFF. The CDR3 DNA follows: TGCGCCAGCAAGCTGTGGGGGGAACCCGGGGAGCTGTTTTTT.

In this sample, this clonotype turned up a few times. The chain links TRBV20-1 to TRBJ2-5; unclear D gene. V was clipped by 6 bases and J by 5 bases, with 19 bases between them. The germline V gene encodes CDR1 DFQATT and CDR2 SNEGSKA (reference sequence). There are 14 residues in the CDR3. The CDR3 DNA is TGCAGTGCCACCCGACAAGTTGGCACCGAGACCCAGTACTTC. It translates to CSATRQVGTETQYF.

This chain joins TRBV5-1 and TRBJ2-1, with D perhaps TRBD1 or TRBD2 (5 bases each). V dropped 3 bases and J dropped 2 bases, with 12 bases sitting between them. There are 15 residues in the CDR3. Germline loops: CDR1 SGHRS, CDR2 YFSETQ. In DNA form, the CDR3 reads TGCGCCAGCAGCTCCGGGACCCCCCCCTACAATGAGCAGTTCTTC. Translated: CASSSGTPPYNEQFF.

This chain uses TRBV10-3 with TRBJ2-1; perhaps D is TRBD1 or TRBD2 (5 bases each). V was trimmed by 7 bases and J by 5 bases, leaving 12 bases between them. The CDR3 runs 13 residues. Germline CDR1 is ENHRY and CDR2 is SYGVKD. CDR3 protein: CAIKGTPNNEQFF. The DNA for the CDR3 is TGTGCCATCAAGGGGACCCCAAACAATGAGCAGTTCTTC.

The chain links TRBV15 to TRBJ2-5; D is possibly TRBD1 or TRBD2 (5 bases each). Germline CDR1 LNHNV, CDR2 YYDKDF (reference sequence). V was cut by 3 bases and J by 9 bases, with 14 bases left in between. The CDR3 is 13 amino acids. CDR3 sequence: CATSSRDGGAQYF. CDR3 coding DNA: TGTGCCACCAGCAGCCGGGACGGTGGGGCCCAGTACTTC.

This clonotype showed up many times. CDR3 amino acids: CASKLDGYNEQFF. The CDR3 region has the DNA TGTGCCAGCAAACTCGACGGCTACAATGAGCAGTTCTTC. The V call is TRBV12-3 or TRBV12-4, the J call TRBJ2-1; D is unclear. The V end lost 7 bases, the J end lost 3 bases, and 10 bases lay between the germline ends. The CDR3 length is 13 residues.

The J gene is TRBJ2-4, the V gene TRBV6-2 or TRBV6-3, with D possibly being TRBD1 (6 bases). CDR1 is MNHEY and CDR2 is SVGEGT in the germline V gene. Trimming removed 6 bases from V and 0 bases from J, with 18 bases in between. The CDR3 consists of 17 residues. The CDR3: CASRPIPGDLAKNIQYF. CDR3 coding DNA: TGTGCCAGCAGACCAATCCCAGGGGACCTAGCCAAAAACATTCAGTACTTC.

This chain uses TRBV21-1 with TRBJ2-1; TRBD1, the D gene given by the table, was not confirmed from the DNA. TRBV21-1 is listed as a pseudogene. The CDR3 has 16 amino acids. The CDR3 here is CASSPPQGDVFSEQFF. In DNA, the CDR3 is TGTGCCAGCAGCCCTCCGCAGGGTGACGTTTTCAGTGAGCAGTTCTTC.

This clonotype has just a few counts. The gene calls are TRBV25-1 and TRBJ2-2, with 7 bases identical to TRBD1. The CDR3 is 15 residues long. Germline loops: CDR1 MGHDK, CDR2 SYGVNS. The V segment lost 6 bases and the J segment 6 bases; nucleotides outside the gene matches: 10. The CDR3: CASRRTGDHPGELFF. DNA for the CDR3: TGTGCCAGCAGACGGACAGGCGACCACCCCGGGGAGCTGTTTTTT.

J is TRBJ2-1 and V is TRBV28, with TRBD1 matching over 7 bases. Germline V gene lookup returns CDR1 MDHEN and CDR2 SYDVKM. After removal of 6 bases from V and 7 bases from J, the junction contained 9 bases not matched to a gene. CDR3 length equals 14 residues. CDR3 sequence reads: CASSRPPGQNEQFF. The CDR3 bases are TGTGCCAGCAGCCGCCCACCGGGACAGAATGAGCAGTTCTTC.

This chain uses TRBV6-5 with TRBJ2-5; perhaps TRBD2 as D (6 bases). The ends were cut back, 2 bases at V and 2 bases at J, with 9 bases in the middle. This CDR3 region has 14 residues. Germline values: CDR1 MNHEY, CDR2 SVGAGI. CDR3 sequence: CASSYRLEQETQYF. The CDR3 coding sequence is TGTGCCAGCAGTTACCGACTAGAACAAGAGACCCAGTACTTC.

The chain employs TRBV2 and TRBJ2-1; weak D call: TRBD2 (6 bases). The CDR3 runs to 13 residues. CDR1 and CDR2 from the germline V gene are SNHLY and FYNNEI. Trimming cost V 10 bases and J 4 bases, with 14 bases left between them. The CDR3 DNA is TGTGCCAACCGGGACGGGACTTACAATGAGCAGTTCTTC. Amino acid sequence: CANRDGTYNEQFF.